The 18 T cell receptor beta chains in this list originate from one sample, sequenced in a study of T cells in Graves' hyperthyroidism and ophthalmopathy. Regions amplified from RNA transcripts were the TCR beta CDR3 regions. The HTBI primer set drove a first-round RT-PCR of the TCR CDR3. Via MiXCR, TCRdb re-called the multiplex PCR reads, giving one row per CDR3 protein. Counted here are hundreds of thousands of distinct CDR3 sequences, 13% to 15% occurring once; the ten biggest clones make up about an eighth. The sequenced sample consisted of blood. Receptor source: a woman between 50 and 59 years old with Graves' ophthalmopathy.

This clonotype was observed at least ten times. This sequence joins TRBV19 and TRBJ2-7, with 7 bases aligning to TRBD1. Germline loops: CDR1 LNHDA, CDR2 SQIVND (reference sequence). V gave up 2 bases and J gave up 1 base; unmatched junction bases: 2. The CDR3 has 14 residues. The CDR3 region has the DNA TGTGCCAGTAGTATAAAGGACAGGTCCTACGAGCAGTACTTC. Translated, it gives CASSIKDRSYEQYF.

The chain recombines TRBV29-1 with TRBJ1-1; 11 nucleotides align to TRBD1. The CDR3 is 12 residues long. V lost 6 bases to trimming and J lost 6 bases; unmatched junction nucleotides: 3. From germline, CDR1 is SQVTM and CDR2 ANQGSEA. The CDR3 protein is CSVRTGGPEAFF. CDR3 nucleotides: TGCAGCGTCCGGACAGGGGGCCCTGAAGCTTTCTTT.

Ten or more counts support this clonotype. The chain employs TRBV10-3 and TRBJ1-1; D possibly corresponds to TRBD1 (5 bases). CDR1 is ENHRY and CDR2 is SYGVKD in the germline V gene. The CDR3 is 15 residues long. V was pared by 4 bases and J by 1 base, with 13 bases between. The CDR3 spells CAISGGTVKNTEAFF. The DNA for the CDR3 is TGTGCCATCAGTGGGGGGACGGTGAAGAACACTGAAGCTTTCTTT.

In its sample, this clonotype was seen a few times. A much larger clone differs from this one at a single base, so this may be a read error. The chain uses TRBV2 and TRBJ2-7; D may correspond to TRBD1 or TRBD2 (5 bases each). This CDR3 comprises 14 residues. Germline V gene lookup returns CDR1 SNHLY and CDR2 FYNNEI. The CDR3: CAGSVGPSSYEQYF. The CDR3 DNA is TGTGCCGGCAGTGTGGGACCTAGCTCCTACGAGCAGTACTTC.

This clonotype was counted many times. The chain links TRBV18 to TRBJ2-7; D perhaps matches TRBD2 (5 bases). CDR1 is KGHSH, CDR2 LQKENI, per germline. The germline V and J ends were trimmed by 3 bases and 2 bases, with 14 bases remaining between them. This CDR3 is 15 amino acids long. CDR3 sequence (DNA): TGTGCCAGCTCACCCTTCAAGCGGCTTACCTACGAGCAGTACTTC. It specifies CASSPFKRLTYEQYF. Full variable domain (rest looked up from reference TRBV18 and TRBJ2-7): NAGVMQNPRHLVRRRGQEARLRCSPMKGHSHVYWYRQLPEEGLKFMVYLQKENIIDESGMPKERFSAEFPKEGPSILRIQQVVRGDSAAYFCASSPFKRLTYEQYFGPGTRLTVT.

The rearrangement uses TRBV6-1 and TRBJ2-5; perhaps TRBD2 as D (7 bases). The germline V gene encodes CDR1 MNHNS and CDR2 SASEGT. This CDR3 region has 13 residues. Deletions cut 8 bases from V and 2 bases from J, with 12 bases between. CDR3: CASGRDTQETQYF. Written as DNA, the CDR3 is TGTGCCAGCGGGAGGGACACTCAAGAGACCCAGTACTTC.

This clonotype was detected ten times or more. This rearrangement joins TRBV7-9 to TRBJ2-7, with 7 bases identical to TRBD2. The CDR3 is 15 residues long. Germline CDR1 SEHNR, CDR2 FQNEAQ (reference sequence). V lost 7 bases, J lost 0 bases, and 9 bases stayed unmatched. The CDR3 DNA is TGTGCCAGCAATAACGGCGGGAGTCTCTCCTACGAGCAGTACTTC. Translated: CASNNGGSLSYEQYF.

This clonotype has a count of ten or more. This chain connects TRBV5-1 to TRBJ2-1; tentatively, D is TRBD1 (6 bases). Per the germline V gene, CDR1 is SGHRS and CDR2 is YFSETQ. Trimming stripped 4 bases from V and 6 bases from J, with 14 bases between. The length of the CDR3 is 14 residues. The CDR3 nucleotides are TGCGCCAGCAGCCAACGAACAGGGTTCAATGAGCAGTTCTTC. Translating gives CASSQRTGFNEQFF.

The CDR3 is CASSYLLMGESYNEQFF. The CDR3 nucleotides are TGTGCCAGCAGTTACCTTCTAATGGGGGAGTCCTACAATGAGCAGTTCTTC. The chain is built from TRBV6-2 or TRBV6-3 and TRBJ2-1; D may correspond to TRBD1 or TRBD2 (5 bases each). The CDR3 is made up of 17 amino acids. With 2 bases removed from V and 1 base from J, the gap between germline ends came to 15 bases. Germline-derived CDR1 and CDR2 are MNHEY and SVGEGT.

The genes are TRBV3-1 and TRBJ2-1; D is possibly TRBD1 or TRBD2 (5 bases each). The CDR3 is 19 amino acids. From germline, CDR1 is LGHDT and CDR2 YNNKEL (reference sequence). V lost 1 base and J lost 10, with 29 bases in between. CDR3 sequence: CASSQGVGRGTALLGEQFF. The CDR3 nucleotides read TGTGCCAGCAGCCAAGGCGTAGGAAGAGGGACGGCCCTCCTAGGGGAGCAGTTCTTC.

Ten or more counts support this clonotype. V gene TRBV7-6 combines with J gene TRBJ2-7; 10 bases are shared with TRBD2. Germline-derived CDR1 and CDR2 are SGHVS and FNYEAQ. The CDR3 covers 17 residues. With V trimmed by 1 base and J by 3 bases, 9 bases remained unmatched. The CDR3 region is CASSLGILAGGNYEQYF. The CDR3 bases are TGTGCCAGCAGCTTAGGCATATTAGCGGGAGGAAACTACGAGCAGTACTTC. Looking up the rest from reference TRBV7-6 and TRBJ2-7 gives the full variable domain: GAGVSQSPRYKVTKRGQDVALRCDPISGHVSLYWYRQALGQGPEFLTYFNYEAQQDKSGLPNDRFSAERPEGSISTLTIQRTEQRDSAMYRCASSLGILAGGNYEQYFGPGTRLTVT.

This clonotype turned up a few times. The chain joins TRBV11-3 to TRBJ2-1; possible D gene TRBD1, 6 bases. The CDR3 loop spans 15 amino acids. Germline loops: CDR1 SGHNT, CDR2 YENEEA. V lost 6 bases and J 8 bases, leaving 20 bases between the germline ends. CDR3 sequence reads: CASSLRQVSNDEQFF. The CDR3 DNA reads as TGTGCCAGCAGTTTAAGACAGGTTTCTAATGATGAGCAGTTCTTC.

Concerning this clonotype: A read error may explain this, as a much larger clone is one base away. This chain uses TRBV5-1 with TRBJ1-6; 10 nucleotides align to TRBD1. The CDR3 consists of 14 residues. Germline loops: CDR1 SGHRS, CDR2 YFSETQ. CDR3 coding DNA: TGTGCCAGCAGCTCGGACAGGGGGGCTTCACCCCTCCACTTT. Translation gives CASSSDRGASPLHF.

Worth noting for this clonotype: This may come from a read error, since a much larger clone is one base off. The J gene is TRBJ1-2, the V gene TRBV9; D gene unclear. CDR3 size: 14 residues. CDR1 SGDLS and CDR2 YYNGEE come from the germline V gene. CDR3 nucleotides: TGTGCCAGCAGCGTAGACCCCCAGAACTATGGCTGCACCTTC. Its protein product is CASSVDPQNYGCTF.

This clonotype came up a few times. The V gene is TRBV7-9, the J gene TRBJ2-1, with 8 bases aligning to TRBD1. The V and J ends lost 5 bases and 5 bases, in that order; junction bases with no gene match: 5. CDR3 size: 14 residues. The germline CDR1 and CDR2 sequences are SEHNR and FQNEAQ (reference sequence). This chain's CDR3 is CASSPQGADNEQFF. The CDR3 DNA is TGTGCCAGCAGCCCCCAGGGGGCAGACAATGAGCAGTTCTTC.

This chain uses TRBV10-3 with TRBJ2-7; D may match TRBD1 or TRBD2 (5 bases each). V lost 4 bases and J 5 bases, leaving 15 bases between the germline ends. CDR1 and CDR2 (germline): ENHRY, SYGVKD. CDR3 size: 14 residues. CDR3 residues: CAISVRDQTNEQYF. CDR3 DNA: TGTGCCATCAGTGTAAGGGACCAAACCAACGAGCAGTACTTC.

This chain joins TRBV4-2 and TRBJ2-2, with TRBD2 matching over 7 bases. The CDR3 covers 19 residues. With 0 bases clipped from V and 8 bases from J, the junction kept 18 bases outside the gene matches. Germline CDR1 LGHNA, CDR2 YNFKEQ. The chain's CDR3 is CASSQDRFGGSSYWGELFF. The CDR3 DNA reads TGTGCCAGCAGCCAAGATAGGTTCGGCGGGAGTTCTTACTGGGGGGAGCTGTTTTTT.

This clonotype showed up just a few times. V and J are TRBV7-8 and TRBJ2-7, with a tentative D call TRBD1 (6 bases). This CDR3 comprises 16 residues. Trimming took 2 bases from V and 3 from J, leaving 17 bases between them. The V gene's germline CDR1 is SGHVS and CDR2 FQNEAQ. The CDR3 DNA reads as TGTGCCAGCAGCTTATACTCCCCCGGGACAAGCTACGAGCAGTACTTC. As protein: CASSLYSPGTSYEQYF.